A selection of T cell receptor beta chains follows, all from one sample in a study of cytomegalovirus exposure and HLA in healthy donors. Profiling relied on immunoSEQ multiplex PCR, and the TCRdb table lists in-frame clones only, not all of them. The table has fewer than 200,000 clones, less than 90% seen once. Sequencing input: PBMCs. The receptors originated from a young woman in good health and CMV-seronegative. Each CDR3 is given with its conserved first and last residue. The D gene is left open where the match is weak. Size values are once, few and many counts, or a class for expanded clones, and some rows have none.

d_gene	v_gene	j_gene	abundance	CDR3aa	CDR3nt
-	TRBV12-5	TRBJ2-2	-	CASGFNLGTSDSGELFF	TGTGCTAGTGGTTTCAACCTCGGGACTTCTGATAGCGGGGAGCTGTTTTTT
-	TRBV7-2	TRBJ1-5	-	CASSALPRGGNQPQHF	TGTGCCAGCAGCGCCCTCCCCAGGGGAGGCAATCAGCCCCAGCATTTT
-	TRBV9	TRBJ1-2	once	CASSVVGGNYGYTF	TGTGCCAGCAGCGTAGTCGGGGGGAACTATGGCTACACCTTC
-	TRBV28	TRBJ2-4	once	CASSPMGVGVGAKNIQYF	TGTGCCAGCAGCCCGATGGGAGTAGGGGTAGGGGCCAAAAACATTCAGTACTTC
-	TRBV28	TRBJ2-3	-	CASNPHGVTDTQYF	TGTGCCAGCAACCCCCACGGAGTGACGGATACGCAGTATTTT
-	TRBV28	TRBJ1-2	once	CASSSRVYGYTF	TGTGCCAGCAGCTCTCGGGTTTATGGCTACACCTTC
-	TRBV29-1	TRBJ2-5	-	CSATGLVETQYF	TGCAGCGCAACCGGCCTCGTAGAGACCCAGTACTTC
-	TRBV9	TRBJ1-2	-	CASSPPGGDYGYTF	TGTGCCAGCAGCCCACCGGGCGGCGACTATGGCTACACCTTC
TRBD2	TRBV27	TRBJ2-1	-	CARSALASRDEQFF	TGTGCCAGGTCCGCACTAGCGAGTCGGGATGAGCAGTTCTTC
-	TRBV12-5	TRBJ1-1	few	CASGEDRNTEAFF	TGTGCTAGTGGAGAAGACAGGAACACTGAAGCTTTCTTT
-	TRBV7-8	TRBJ2-2	-	CASSLVQGSTGELFF	TGTGCCAGCAGCTTAGTACAGGGAAGTACCGGGGAGCTGTTTTTT
TRBD2	TRBV5-1	TRBJ2-7	-	CASSLETSGMNEQYF	TGCGCCAGCAGCTTGGAGACTAGCGGGATGAACGAGCAGTACTTC
TRBD1	TRBV7-8	TRBJ2-6	few	CASSSSGGTGANVLTF	TGTGCCAGCAGCTCGTCAGGGGGCACTGGGGCCAACGTCCTGACTTTC
TRBD2	TRBV6-6	TRBJ2-1	-	CASSSLAGGPGNEQFF	TGTGCCAGCAGCTCTCTAGCGGGAGGGCCGGGTAATGAGCAGTTCTTC
TRBD1	TRBV19	TRBJ1-1	-	CATRQGGEAFF	TGTGCCACCAGACAGGGCGGTGAAGCTTTCTTT
-	TRBV7-8	TRBJ1-5	-	CASSFRALNQPQHF	TGTGCCAGCAGCTTCAGGGCGCTCAATCAGCCCCAGCATTTT
-	TRBV4-3	TRBJ1-4	once	CASSQDGQGRQKLFF	TGCGCCAGCAGCCAAGACGGCCAGGGTAGACAAAAACTGTTTTTT
-	TRBV2	TRBJ1-2	-	CASTVRENYGYTF	TGTGCCAGCACCGTAAGAGAAAACTATGGCTACACCTTC
-	TRBV2	TRBJ2-5	-	CASSEETQYF	TGTGCCAGCAGTGAAGAGACCCAGTACTTC
TRBD1	TRBV10-3	TRBJ2-7	once	CAISEATGAYEQYF	TGTGCCATCAGTGAGGCGACAGGGGCCTACGAGCAGTACTTC
-	TRBV7-9	TRBJ1-2	-	CASSFVPAPGKGYTF	TGTGCCAGCAGCTTTGTGCCCGCGCCTGGGAAGGGCTACACCTTC
TRBD1	TRBV27	TRBJ2-1	-	CASTTRDRGSNEQFF	TGTGCCAGCACTACCCGGGACAGGGGCTCTAATGAGCAGTTCTTC
-	TRBV4-3	TRBJ2-1	-	CASSQDPGQSSYNEQFF	TGCGCCAGCAGCCAAGATCCCGGACAGTCCTCCTACAATGAGCAGTTCTTC
TRBD1	TRBV15	TRBJ1-4	-	CATSRDPQGAIFGNEKLFF	TGTGCCACCAGCAGAGATCCCCAGGGGGCGATTTTTGGTAATGAAAAACTGTTTTTT
TRBD2	TRBV19	TRBJ2-1	-	CASSLRAGLAGWYEQFF	TGTGCCAGTAGTCTTCGGGCCGGACTAGCGGGGTGGTATGAGCAGTTCTTC
-	TRBV11-2	TRBJ2-1	-	CASSPRIGSDVGEQFF	TGTGCCAGCAGCCCCCGGATAGGTTCGGATGTAGGTGAGCAGTTCTTC
TRBD2	TRBV27	TRBJ2-3	-	CASRGLAGAEDTQYF	TGTGCCAGCAGGGGACTAGCGGGAGCGGAAGATACGCAGTATTTT
TRBD1	TRBV6-1	TRBJ1-1	-	CASRRTGGTEAFF	TGTGCCAGCAGACGGACAGGGGGCACTGAAGCTTTCTTT
-	TRBV5-1	TRBJ2-4	-	CASSFNAVPNIQYF	TGCGCCAGCAGCTTTAACGCGGTGCCAAACATTCAGTACTTC
-	TRBV7-8	TRBJ1-5	-	CASSSAGVGERPQHF	TGTGCCAGCAGTTCGGCGGGGGTGGGGGAAAGGCCCCAGCATTTT
-	TRBV6-5	TRBJ2-5	-	CASSTLHAGTQYF	TGTGCCAGCAGTACGTTACACGCAGGGACCCAGTACTTC
-	TRBV21-1	TRBJ2-1	once	CASSLSFSSYNEQFF	TGTGCCAGCAGCTTAAGTTTCAGCTCCTACAATGAGCAGTTCTTC
TRBD1	TRBV5-4	TRBJ2-5	-	CASSPGTDRETQYF	TGTGCCAGCAGCCCGGGGACGGACAGGGAGACCCAGTACTTC